This T cell receptor beta chain was captured by sequencing in a study of cytomegalovirus exposure and HLA in healthy donors. Per germline, CDR1 SGHVS and CDR2 FNYEAQ. The CDR3 is made up of 16 amino acids. J gave up 3 bases and V 1 base, and 5 bases lay outside the gene matches. Measured with immunoSEQ multiplex PCR; TCRdb has only the in-frame clones, and not every one. The sample carries around 150,000 clones, roughly 90% recorded once. This receptor was identified in a man aged 18 to 29 in good health and CMV-seronegative. The gene calls are TRBV7-6 and TRBJ2-1, with 8 bases aligning to TRBD2. Sequenced input: PBMCs. The CDR3 nucleotides read TGTGCCAGCAGCTTAGGGGGCGGGAGGCACTACAATGAGCAGTTCTTC. Translation gives CASSLGGGRHYNEQFF.